These 30 T cell receptor beta chains were all obtained from the same sample, sequenced in a study of high-grade serous ovarian cancer treatment subgroups. Here immunoSEQ multiplex PCR was the method, and the copy in TCRdb shows in-frame clones only, minus some. This sample has approximately 2,500 clones, with roughly 72% found just once. The tumor samples were collected prior to definitive surgery or chemotherapy. The sequenced sample consisted of tumor tissue. These TCRs come from a human donor with high-grade serous ovarian cancer.

V gene TRBV18 combines with J gene TRBJ1-1; the D is unclear. Germline V gene lookup returns CDR1 KGHSH and CDR2 LQKENI. The CDR3 sequence is 14 residues long. Between the trimmed V and J ends, which lost 2 bases and 1 base, there was a span of 8 bases. The CDR3 spells CASSPRTANTEAFF. CDR3 sequence (DNA): TGTGCCAGCTCACCAAGGACGGCGAACACTGAAGCTTTCTTT.

This chain joins TRBV7-2 and TRBJ1-2, with D perhaps matching TRBD1 (6 bases). The germline gives CDR1 SGHTA, CDR2 FQGNSA. V was trimmed by 5 bases and J by 2 bases, leaving 12 bases between them. CDR3 length: 14 amino acids. The CDR3 loop is CASSQKGGNYGYTF. CDR3 DNA: TGTGCCAGCAGCCAGAAGGGGGGAAACTATGGCTACACCTTC.

The chain joins TRBV10-3 to TRBJ2-7, with D possibly matching TRBD1 (5 bases). From germline, CDR1 is ENHRY and CDR2 SYGVKD. CDR3 size: 14 residues. The V and J ends lost 2 bases and 1 base respectively, with 9 bases between them. CDR3 sequence: CAISEGQGSYEQYF. The CDR3 DNA is TGTGCCATCAGTGAGGGACAAGGATCCTACGAGCAGTACTTC.

This chain links TRBV5-1 with TRBJ2-1; the match to TRBD2 covers 9 bases. The junction had 9 bases not matched to a gene; V was cut back by 1 base and J by 7 bases. Per germline, CDR1 SGHRS and CDR2 YFSETQ. This CDR3 has 16 amino acids. This CDR3 is CASSLQAGGLYNEQFF. DNA for the CDR3: TGCGCCAGCAGCTTGCAAGCGGGGGGCCTGTATAATGAGCAGTTCTTC.

J is TRBJ1-6 and V is TRBV30; D call uncertain. The CDR3 is 15 amino acids. Trimming took off 0 bases at V and 5 bases at J, with 11 bases between the two ends. Germline values: CDR1 GTSNPN, CDR2 SVGIG (reference sequence). CDR3 in DNA: TGTGCCTGGAGTGTAAGGGCCAGCGATAATTCACCCCTCCACTTT. Protein sequence: CAWSVRASDNSPLHF. Drawing the rest from reference TRBV30 and TRBJ1-6, the complete variable domain is SQTIHQWPATLVQPVGSPLSLECTVEGTSNPNLYWYRQAAGRGLQLLFYSVGIGQISSEVPQNLSASRPQDRQFILSSKKLLLSDSGFYLCAWSVRASDNSPLHFGNGTRLTVT.

This clone was found once. The J gene is TRBJ2-3, the V gene TRBV18; maybe TRBD2 (6 bases). V lost 3 bases and J lost 7, with 14 bases in between. CDR3 length: 14 residues. Germline loops: CDR1 KGHSH, CDR2 LQKENI. CDR3 loop: CASSPLGGRYTQYF. As DNA, the CDR3 is TGTGCCAGCTCACCCCTGGGAGGAAGGTATACGCAGTATTTT.

V usage is TRBV7-8 and J usage is TRBJ2-2, with D possibly called TRBD1 or TRBD2 (5 bases each). The CDR3 sequence is 15 residues long. Germline loops: CDR1 SGHVS, CDR2 FQNEAQ. Trimming stripped 5 bases from V and 4 bases from J, with 14 bases between. The DNA of the CDR3 is TGTGCCAGCAGCCCACGGGACCTGGGCACCGGGGAGCTGTTTTTT. It encodes CASSPRDLGTGELFF.

V and J are TRBV9 and TRBJ1-1; 8 nucleotides align to TRBD1. The germline gives CDR1 SGDLS, CDR2 YYNGEE. The CDR3 totals 16 residues. J gave up 4 bases and V 0 bases, and 8 bases lay outside the gene matches. This chain's CDR3 is CASSVGAGGLSTEAFF. DNA of the CDR3: TGTGCCAGCAGCGTAGGGGCAGGGGGCCTAAGCACTGAAGCTTTCTTT.

This clone rates as large. Written as DNA, the CDR3 is TGTGCCATCAAAAACGAACCTAACTATGGCTACACCTTC. This codes for CAIKNEPNYGYTF. The chain recombines TRBV10-3 with TRBJ1-2; no firm D call. V lost 7 bases to trimming and J lost 0 bases, with 9 bases between them. Germline V gene data show CDR1 as ENHRY and CDR2 as SYGVKD. The CDR3 has 13 amino acids.

This rearrangement joins TRBV2 to TRBJ2-7; D possibly corresponds to TRBD1 (6 bases). The CDR3 contains 13 residues. Germline V gene lookup returns CDR1 SNHLY and CDR2 FYNNEI. Trimming stripped 10 bases from V and 2 bases from J, with 15 bases between. CDR3 sequence (DNA): TGTGCCACTACAGGGTCTATAGCCTACGAGCAGTACTTC. Translated, it gives CATTGSIAYEQYF. The variable domain in full, completed from reference TRBV2 and TRBJ2-7, reads EPEVTQTPSHQVTQMGQEVILRCVPISNHLYFYWYRQILGQKVEFLVSFYNNEISEKSEIFDDQFSVERPDGSNFTLKIRSTKLEDSAMYFCATTGSIAYEQYFGPGTRLTVT.

The chain joins TRBV6-5 to TRBJ2-1; D call uncertain. This CDR3 spans 15 amino acids. V dropped 0 bases and J dropped 3 bases, with 9 bases sitting between them. The germline CDR1 and CDR2 sequences are MNHEY and SVGAGI. The CDR3 DNA sequence: TGTGCCAGCAGTTACTCGAGCGCTAACTACAATGAGCAGTTCTTC. It translates to CASSYSSANYNEQFF.

The V call is TRBV18, the J call TRBJ2-7; D gene ambiguous. This CDR3 has 16 amino acids. The germline V gene has CDR1 KGHSH and CDR2 LQKENI. The V gene lost 1 base and the J gene lost 3 bases, with 16 bases spanning the gap. The CDR3 nucleotides read TGTGCCAGCTCACCACGTGGTGTGGGATTCAACTACGAGCAGTACTTC. Residues: CASSPRGVGFNYEQYF.

The genes are TRBV6-5 and TRBJ1-4; D may be TRBD1 (6 bases). Trimming cost V 0 bases and J 8 bases, with 10 bases left between them. Germline V gene lookup returns CDR1 MNHEY and CDR2 SVGAGI. This CDR3 spans 14 amino acids. The chain's CDR3 is CASSYSRTEEKLFF. The CDR3 coding sequence is TGTGCCAGCAGTTACTCGCGGACAGAGGAAAAACTGTTTTTT.

This chain uses TRBV27 with TRBJ1-2; D perhaps matches TRBD1 (6 bases). The V gene lost 5 bases and the J gene lost 4 bases, with 14 bases spanning the gap. CDR1 and CDR2 (germline): MNHEY, SMNVEV (reference sequence). The CDR3 runs 14 residues. The CDR3 sequence is CASSANRVSYGYTF. CDR3 DNA sequence: TGTGCCAGCAGTGCGAACAGGGTGTCCTATGGCTACACCTTC.

V and J are TRBV6-4 and TRBJ2-3, with 10 bases aligning to TRBD2. Germline V lookup: CDR1 MRHNA, CDR2 SNTAGT. This CDR3 is 14 amino acids long. The V gene end was trimmed by 5 bases and the J gene end by 2 bases; junction bases not matched to a gene: 1. This chain's CDR3 is CASSSGGATDTQYF. CDR3 coding DNA: TGTGCCAGCAGTAGCGGGGGGGCCACAGATACGCAGTATTTT.

About this clone: The sample contains more than one DNA sequence encoding this CDR3. J is TRBJ1-6 and V is TRBV11-2, with TRBD1 matching over 9 bases. V was clipped by 5 bases and J by 7 bases; unmatched bases: 6. Germline CDR1 reads SGHAT; CDR2 reads FQNNGV. The CDR3 spans 15 residues. CDR3 region: CASSPRTGDNSPLHF. The CDR3 coding sequence is TGTGCCAGCAGCCCCCGGACAGGGGACAATTCACCCCTCCACTTT.

V gene TRBV5-4 combines with J gene TRBJ2-7; D perhaps matches TRBD2 (7 bases). Germline V gene data show CDR1 as SGHNT and CDR2 as YYREEE (reference sequence). The CDR3 contains 15 residues. V lost 3 bases to trimming and J lost 2 bases, with 15 bases between them. CDR3 loop: CASSWGGGAAYEQYF. CDR3 nucleotide sequence: TGTGCCAGCAGCTGGGGTGGGGGGGCCGCCTACGAGCAGTACTTC.

Concerning this clone: Other DNA sequences of this sample code for an identical CDR3. The V and J genes are TRBV7-9 and TRBJ2-5, with 7 nucleotides matching TRBD1. CDR1 and CDR2 (germline): SEHNR, FQNEAQ (reference sequence). This CDR3 region has 15 residues. The junction had 4 bases not matched to a gene; V was cut back by 1 base and J by 2 bases. The CDR3 loop is CASSLGDSRQETQYF. The CDR3 coding sequence is TGTGCCAGCAGCTTAGGGGACAGTCGGCAAGAGACCCAGTACTTC.

This sequence joins TRBV4-3 and TRBJ2-6; D might be TRBD1 or TRBD2, each matching 5 bases. With 0 bases removed from V and 0 bases from J, the gap between germline ends came to 9 bases. Germline values: CDR1 LGHNA, CDR2 YSLEER. The CDR3 covers 17 residues. CDR3 amino acids: CASSQDPGTSGANVLTF. For the CDR3, the DNA is TGCGCCAGCAGCCAAGATCCTGGGACCTCTGGGGCCAACGTCCTGACTTTC.

This chain connects TRBV5-1 to TRBJ2-2, with 11 bases fitting TRBD2. This CDR3 has 15 residues. Germline assignment: CDR1 SGHRS and CDR2 YFSETQ. V lost 8 bases and J lost 0; bases outside the gene matches: 3. The CDR3 region has the DNA TGCGCCAGTTCGACTAGCGGGGCGAACACCGGGGAGCTGTTTTTT. The encoded protein is CASSTSGANTGELFF.

The chain uses TRBV4-1 and TRBJ2-1, with 10 bases fitting TRBD2. In germline, CDR1 is MGHRA, CDR2 YSYEKL. The CDR3 contains 16 residues. V dropped 1 base and J dropped 2; count of bases not matched to a gene: 2. CDR3 amino acids: CASSQVLAGAYNEQFF. CDR3 sequence (DNA): TGCGCCAGCAGCCAAGTTCTAGCGGGGGCCTACAATGAGCAGTTCTTC.

The rearrangement uses TRBV2 and TRBJ2-7; D gene ambiguous. The germline V gene encodes CDR1 SNHLY and CDR2 FYNNEI. V was cut by 5 bases and J by 2 bases, with 16 bases left in between. The CDR3 extends over 15 amino acids. This CDR3 reads CASSLSPARTYEQYF. As DNA, the CDR3 is TGTGCCAGCAGTCTCTCCCCGGCTAGGACCTACGAGCAGTACTTC.

V usage is TRBV5-1 and J usage is TRBJ1-2, with no clear D. The germline V gene encodes CDR1 SGHRS and CDR2 YFSETQ. The V end was cut by 4 bases, the J end by 6 bases, with 13 bases between. CDR3 length equals 13 residues. As DNA, the CDR3 is TGCGCCAGCAGCCCCGCTCCAGAGGATGGCTACACCTTC. This translates into CASSPAPEDGYTF.

The chain recombines TRBV7-8 with TRBJ2-3; 9 positions agree with TRBD1. After removal of 2 bases from V and 6 bases from J, the junction contained 6 bases not matched to a gene. Germline V CDR1 and CDR2: SGHVS, FQNEAQ. This CDR3 spans 15 amino acids. This chain's CDR3 is CASSLNRGPSDTQYF. DNA for the CDR3: TGTGCCAGCAGCTTAAACAGGGGGCCATCCGATACGCAGTATTTT.

The chain couples TRBV7-3 to TRBJ1-3; D gene uncertain. V dropped 2 bases and J dropped 0 bases, with 11 bases sitting between them. The CDR3 sequence is 16 residues long. Germline lookup yields CDR1 SGHTA and CDR2 FQGTGA. Here the CDR3 DNA reads TGTGCCAGCAGCTTAGAGGGCCCCTACTCTGGAAACACCATATATTTT. Translating it yields CASSLEGPYSGNTIYF.

V is TRBV11-2 and J is TRBJ1-5; D call uncertain. In germline, CDR1 is SGHAT, CDR2 FQNNGV. Trimming shortened V by 4 bases and J by 3 bases, and 7 bases separated the two germline ends. The CDR3 contains 13 residues. The CDR3 spells CASSSSSNQPQHF. DNA of the CDR3: TGTGCCAGCAGCTCAAGCTCCAATCAGCCCCAGCATTTT.

The count of this clone is one. The chain links TRBV27 to TRBJ2-2, with D uncertain. The CDR3 totals 13 residues. V dropped 6 bases and J dropped 1 base, with 6 bases sitting between them. CDR1 MNHEY and CDR2 SMNVEV come from the germline V gene (reference sequence). CDR3 protein: CASRNKNTGELFF. CDR3 in DNA: TGTGCCAGCAGAAATAAGAACACCGGGGAGCTGTTTTTT.

The chain carries TRBV19 and TRBJ1-2, with 8 bases matching TRBD1. Losses at the gene ends were 6 bases for V and 6 bases for J; bases not matched to a gene: 9. The CDR3 is 14 amino acids. Germline CDR1 reads LNHDA; CDR2 reads SQIVND (reference sequence). The CDR3 DNA reads as TGTGCCAGTAGGCCAATGAACAGGGGGAATGGCTACACCTTC. Amino acids: CASRPMNRGNGYTF.

The rearrangement links TRBV6-6 to TRBJ2-7; 13 bases are shared with TRBD2. This CDR3 is built from 16 residues. Germline V gene lookup returns CDR1 MNHNY and CDR2 SVGAGI (reference sequence). The ends lost 6 bases at V and 4 bases at J; junction bases unmatched: 9. This chain's CDR3 is CASSQLAGGPGYEQYF. The DNA for the CDR3 is TGTGCCAGCAGCCAACTAGCGGGGGGGCCTGGATACGAGCAGTACTTC.

This chain links TRBV10-3 with TRBJ2-7, with no clear D. The CDR3 sequence is 15 residues long. The V gene's germline CDR1 is ENHRY and CDR2 SYGVKD. V was clipped by 1 base and J by 1 base, with 11 bases between them. The CDR3 region has the DNA TGTGCCATCAGTGAGTTTACCAGTACGTCCTACGAGCAGTACTTC. Residues: CAISEFTSTSYEQYF.